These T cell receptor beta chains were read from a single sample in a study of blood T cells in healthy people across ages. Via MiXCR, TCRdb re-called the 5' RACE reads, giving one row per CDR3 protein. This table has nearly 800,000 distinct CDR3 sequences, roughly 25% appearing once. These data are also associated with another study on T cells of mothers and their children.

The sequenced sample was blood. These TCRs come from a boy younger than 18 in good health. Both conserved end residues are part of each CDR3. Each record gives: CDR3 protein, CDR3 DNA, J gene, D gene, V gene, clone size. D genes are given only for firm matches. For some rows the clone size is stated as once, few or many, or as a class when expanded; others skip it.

CDR3 protein: CASSPHHQETQYF
CDR3 DNA: TGTGCCAGCTCACCACACCACCAAGAGACCCAGTACTTC
J gene: TRBJ2-5
D gene: .
V gene: TRBV18
clone size: .

CDR3 protein: CASSLISWSSYNEQFF
CDR3 DNA: TGTGCCAGCAGCTTAATAAGCTGGAGCTCCTACAATGAGCAGTTCTTC
J gene: TRBJ2-1
D gene: .
V gene: TRBV7-3
clone size: few

CDR3 protein: CASSFQGASYEQYF
CDR3 DNA: TGTGCCAGCAGTTTTCAGGGGGCGTCCTACGAGCAGTACTTC
J gene: TRBJ2-7
D gene: TRBD1
V gene: TRBV12-3/TRBV12-4
clone size: many

CDR3 protein: CSAKGGLAGAYNEQFF
CDR3 DNA: TGCAGTGCCAAGGGAGGACTAGCGGGAGCATACAATGAGCAGTTCTTC
J gene: TRBJ2-1
D gene: TRBD2
V gene: TRBV20-1
clone size: few

CDR3 protein: CASSEQGWYSNTEAFF
CDR3 DNA: TGTGCCAGCAGCGAACAGGGATGGTATTCGAACACTGAAGCTTTCTTT
J gene: TRBJ1-1
D gene: .
V gene: TRBV7-2
clone size: .

CDR3 protein: CASSYRDYLSQYF
CDR3 DNA: TGTGCCAGCAGTTATAGGGACTACCTCTCGCAGTATTTT
J gene: TRBJ2-3
D gene: TRBD2
V gene: TRBV6-2/TRBV6-3
clone size: .

CDR3 protein: CASRPFQRGSGTGELFF
CDR3 DNA: TGTGCCAGTAGGCCGTTCCAACGGGGGAGTGGCACCGGGGAGCTGTTTTTT
J gene: TRBJ2-2
D gene: .
V gene: TRBV7-6
clone size: .

CDR3 protein: CASSSLNRVLGETQYF
CDR3 DNA: TGTGCCAGCAGCTCACTAAACAGGGTATTAGGCGAGACCCAGTACTTC
J gene: TRBJ2-5
D gene: .
V gene: TRBV28
clone size: .

CDR3 protein: CASSQTETSWVLSEKLFF
CDR3 DNA: TGTGCCAGCAGCCAAACCGAGACATCCTGGGTTTTAAGTGAAAAACTGTTTTTT
J gene: TRBJ1-4
D gene: .
V gene: TRBV3-1
clone size: .

CDR3 protein: CASSWDGNGELFF
CDR3 DNA: TGTGCCAGCTCATGGGACGGGAACGGGGAGCTGTTTTTT
J gene: TRBJ2-2
D gene: .
V gene: TRBV18
clone size: .

CDR3 protein: CAISESGGNQPQHF
CDR3 DNA: TGTGCCATCAGTGAGTCTGGCGGCAATCAGCCCCAGCATTTT
J gene: TRBJ1-5
D gene: .
V gene: TRBV10-3
clone size: few

CDR3 protein: CASSQDGNTGELFF
CDR3 DNA: TGCGCCAGCAGCCAAGATGGGAACACCGGGGAGCTGTTTTTT
J gene: TRBJ2-2
D gene: .
V gene: TRBV4-3
clone size: many

CDR3 protein: CAWAPGYYEQYF
CDR3 DNA: TGTGCCTGGGCCCCAGGATACTACGAGCAGTACTTC
J gene: TRBJ2-7
D gene: .
V gene: TRBV30
clone size: .

CDR3 protein: CATSEPRDRSDKETQYF
CDR3 DNA: TGTGCCACCAGTGAACCCCGGGACAGGTCTGACAAAGAGACCCAGTACTTC
J gene: TRBJ2-5
D gene: TRBD1
V gene: TRBV24-1
clone size: few

CDR3 protein: CAGSLLSYTDTQYF
CDR3 DNA: TGTGCCGGCAGCTTACTTTCCTACACAGATACGCAGTATTTT
J gene: TRBJ2-3
D gene: .
V gene: TRBV11-2
clone size: .

CDR3 protein: CASSQFQDRDNEKLFF
CDR3 DNA: TGTGCCAGCAGCCAATTCCAGGACAGGGACAATGAAAAACTGTTTTTT
J gene: TRBJ1-4
D gene: TRBD1
V gene: TRBV3-1
clone size: few

CDR3 protein: CASNPLTGARGELFF
CDR3 DNA: TGTGCCAGCAACCCATTAACGGGGGCGCGGGGGGAGCTGTTTTTT
J gene: TRBJ2-2
D gene: .
V gene: TRBV28
clone size: few

CDR3 protein: CSVRETISEQYF
CDR3 DNA: TGCAGCGTGAGGGAGACAATAAGCGAGCAGTACTTC
J gene: TRBJ2-7
D gene: .
V gene: TRBV29-1
clone size: few

CDR3 protein: CSARTTGGYEQYF
CDR3 DNA: TGCAGTGCTCGGACGACAGGGGGGTACGAGCAGTACTTC
J gene: TRBJ2-7
D gene: TRBD1
V gene: TRBV20-1
clone size: few

CDR3 protein: CASSLGVSAGNTIYF
CDR3 DNA: TGTGCCAGCAGCTTAGGGGTCTCAGCTGGAAACACCATATATTTT
J gene: TRBJ1-3
D gene: .
V gene: TRBV7-9
clone size: few

CDR3 protein: CASSLQERSEQFF
CDR3 DNA: TGTGCCAGCAGCCTTCAAGAGCGGTCTGAGCAGTTCTTC
J gene: TRBJ2-1
D gene: .
V gene: TRBV7-2
clone size: .

CDR3 protein: CASSTTRDSFREQYF
CDR3 DNA: TGTGCCAGCAGCACGACCCGGGACAGTTTTCGCGAGCAGTACTTC
J gene: TRBJ2-7
D gene: TRBD1
V gene: TRBV28
clone size: .

CDR3 protein: CASSQGNPSYNEQFF
CDR3 DNA: TGTGCCAGCAGCCAGGGGAACCCCTCCTACAATGAGCAGTTCTTC
J gene: TRBJ2-1
D gene: .
V gene: TRBV7-9
clone size: .

CDR3 protein: CASSLREEKLFF
CDR3 DNA: TGTGCCAGCAGCTTAAGGGAAGAAAAACTGTTTTTT
J gene: TRBJ1-4
D gene: .
V gene: TRBV7-9
clone size: .

CDR3 protein: CASSFSLTPTYEQYF
CDR3 DNA: TGTGCCAGCAGTTTTTCCCTAACCCCGACTTACGAGCAGTACTTC
J gene: TRBJ2-7
D gene: .
V gene: TRBV12-3/TRBV12-4
clone size: few

CDR3 protein: CASSLAPMTGELYGYTF
CDR3 DNA: TGCGCCAGCAGCCTCGCCCCTATGACAGGGGAACTCTATGGCTACACCTTC
J gene: TRBJ1-2
D gene: TRBD1
V gene: TRBV4-1
clone size: .

CDR3 protein: CASSLPHGQGDQPQHF
CDR3 DNA: TGTGCCAGCAGCCTACCTCATGGACAGGGCGATCAGCCCCAGCATTTT
J gene: TRBJ1-5
D gene: TRBD1
V gene: TRBV28
clone size: few

CDR3 protein: CASSLTGGNQETQYF
CDR3 DNA: TGTGCCAGCAGCTTAACGGGAGGAAACCAAGAGACCCAGTACTTC
J gene: TRBJ2-5
D gene: .
V gene: TRBV7-3
clone size: few

CDR3 protein: CASSKPGGETQYF
CDR3 DNA: TGTGCCAGCTCCAAACCCGGTGGGGAGACCCAGTACTTC
J gene: TRBJ2-5
D gene: .
V gene: TRBV18
clone size: .

CDR3 protein: CASSTSGQRETQYF
CDR3 DNA: TGTGCCAGCAGCACCTCTGGACAGAGAGAGACCCAGTACTTC
J gene: TRBJ2-5
D gene: .
V gene: TRBV12-3/TRBV12-4
clone size: .

CDR3 protein: CASSLDGDTQYF
CDR3 DNA: TGTGCCAGCAGCTTAGATGGGGATACGCAGTATTTT
J gene: TRBJ2-3
D gene: .
V gene: TRBV5-1
clone size: many

CDR3 protein: CASMETLGVGEQFF
CDR3 DNA: TGTGCCAGCATGGAGACTCTTGGTGTTGGTGAGCAGTTCTTC
J gene: TRBJ2-1
D gene: .
V gene: TRBV27
clone size: few

CDR3 protein: CASSYAMTGWYGYTF
CDR3 DNA: TGTGCCAGCAGTTACGCGATGACAGGGTGGTATGGCTACACCTTC
J gene: TRBJ1-2
D gene: TRBD1
V gene: TRBV6-6
clone size: .

CDR3 protein: CASSLSKGAHQPQHF
CDR3 DNA: TGTGCCAGCAGTTTGAGCAAGGGGGCACATCAGCCCCAGCATTTT
J gene: TRBJ1-5
D gene: TRBD1
V gene: TRBV12-3/TRBV12-4
clone size: .

CDR3 protein: CSARTGAKNIQYF
CDR3 DNA: TGCAGCGCCCGGACAGGGGCCAAAAACATTCAGTACTTC
J gene: TRBJ2-4
D gene: TRBD1
V gene: TRBV29-1
clone size: .

CDR3 protein: CASSLVVWGDRGDNEQFF
CDR3 DNA: TGTGCCAGCAGCTTAGTGGTCTGGGGGGACAGGGGAGACAATGAGCAGTTCTTC
J gene: TRBJ2-1
D gene: TRBD1
V gene: TRBV7-9
clone size: few

CDR3 protein: CASSLTGTGFKNIQYF
CDR3 DNA: TGTGCCAGCAGCCTTACCGGGACAGGGTTCAAAAACATTCAGTACTTC
J gene: TRBJ2-4
D gene: TRBD1
V gene: TRBV14
clone size: few

CDR3 protein: CSASRPAMGNQPQHF
CDR3 DNA: TGCAGTGCTAGCCGGCCCGCGATGGGCAATCAGCCCCAGCATTTT
J gene: TRBJ1-5
D gene: .
V gene: TRBV20-1
clone size: .

CDR3 protein: CSARVPGTVKETQYF
CDR3 DNA: TGCAGTGCTAGAGTCCCGGGTACGGTAAAAGAGACCCAGTACTTC
J gene: TRBJ2-5
D gene: .
V gene: TRBV20-1
clone size: .

CDR3 protein: CSARGLAGGRSNEQFF
CDR3 DNA: TGCAGTGCTAGAGGACTAGCGGGGGGGCGGAGCAATGAGCAGTTCTTC
J gene: TRBJ2-1
D gene: TRBD2
V gene: TRBV20-1
clone size: few

CDR3 protein: CASSYTRQETQYF
CDR3 DNA: TGTGCCAGCAGTTACACGCGACAAGAGACCCAGTACTTC
J gene: TRBJ2-5
D gene: .
V gene: TRBV6-2/TRBV6-3
clone size: .

CDR3 protein: CASSSLRWDRDSGANVLTF
CDR3 DNA: TGTGCCAGCAGTTCACTTAGGTGGGACAGGGACTCTGGGGCCAACGTCCTGACTTTC
J gene: TRBJ2-6
D gene: TRBD1
V gene: TRBV28
clone size: few

CDR3 protein: CASSEGLPVYNEQFF
CDR3 DNA: TGTGCCAGCAGTGAGGGACTACCGGTCTACAATGAGCAGTTCTTC
J gene: TRBJ2-1
D gene: TRBD2
V gene: TRBV6-1
clone size: .

CDR3 protein: CASSLIRGGTEAFF
CDR3 DNA: TGTGCCAGCAGTCTCATAAGAGGGGGCACTGAAGCTTTCTTT
J gene: TRBJ1-1
D gene: .
V gene: TRBV27
clone size: .

CDR3 protein: CASSLIDRPNQETQYF
CDR3 DNA: TGTGCCAGCAGCTTGATTGACAGGCCCAACCAAGAGACCCAGTACTTC
J gene: TRBJ2-5
D gene: .
V gene: TRBV5-6
clone size: .

CDR3 protein: CASFPQGYLGEQYF
CDR3 DNA: TGTGCCAGCTTCCCCCAGGGGTATTTGGGTGAGCAGTACTTC
J gene: TRBJ2-7
D gene: .
V gene: TRBV2
clone size: once

CDR3 protein: CSGVFYGYTF
CDR3 DNA: TGCAGTGGGGTATTTTATGGCTACACCTTC
J gene: TRBJ1-2
D gene: .
V gene: TRBV20-1
clone size: few

CDR3 protein: CASSQDLASGRARDTQYF
CDR3 DNA: TGCGCCAGCAGCCAAGATCTGGCTAGCGGGAGGGCCAGAGATACGCAGTATTTT
J gene: TRBJ2-3
D gene: TRBD2
V gene: TRBV4-3
clone size: .

CDR3 protein: CASRLGAQETQYF
CDR3 DNA: TGTGCCAGCAGATTAGGGGCTCAAGAGACCCAGTACTTC
J gene: TRBJ2-5
D gene: .
V gene: TRBV12-3/TRBV12-4
clone size: many

CDR3 protein: CASSERTSGTPGYEQFF
CDR3 DNA: TGTGCCAGCAGTGAACGGACTAGCGGGACCCCTGGGTATGAGCAGTTCTTC
J gene: TRBJ2-1
D gene: TRBD2
V gene: TRBV6-1
clone size: few

CDR3 protein: CASSLLEGMEQFF
CDR3 DNA: TGTGCCAGCAGTTTATTAGAAGGTATGGAGCAGTTCTTC
J gene: TRBJ2-1
D gene: .
V gene: TRBV28
clone size: few